This T cell receptor (beta chain) was sequenced during a study of PD-1 blockade in classical Hodgkin lymphoma. Every patient relapsed after autologous stem cell transplantation, and brentuximab vedotin exposure varied. Patients reached a best response of complete response, partial response or progressive disease. The CDR3 has 14 residues. V was clipped by 1 base and J by 7 bases, with 11 bases between them. Per the germline V gene, CDR1 is LNHNV and CDR2 is YYDKDF (reference sequence). Clones were sequenced by immunoSEQ multiplex PCR, and TCRdb holds only the in-frame ones, with some missing. The top ten clones hold around 15% of a sample with about 93,000 clones, 81% of them seen once.

The specimen was peripheral blood mononuclear cells (PBMCs), collected before the second cycle of nivolumab. The rearrangement links TRBV15 to TRBJ2-1, with D perhaps being TRBD1 or TRBD2 (5 bases each). The clonotype comes from a human donor with classical Hodgkin lymphoma. CDR3 residues: CATSRGGRGNEQFF. DNA of the CDR3: TGTGCCACCAGCAGAGGGGGGAGAGGGAATGAGCAGTTCTTC.